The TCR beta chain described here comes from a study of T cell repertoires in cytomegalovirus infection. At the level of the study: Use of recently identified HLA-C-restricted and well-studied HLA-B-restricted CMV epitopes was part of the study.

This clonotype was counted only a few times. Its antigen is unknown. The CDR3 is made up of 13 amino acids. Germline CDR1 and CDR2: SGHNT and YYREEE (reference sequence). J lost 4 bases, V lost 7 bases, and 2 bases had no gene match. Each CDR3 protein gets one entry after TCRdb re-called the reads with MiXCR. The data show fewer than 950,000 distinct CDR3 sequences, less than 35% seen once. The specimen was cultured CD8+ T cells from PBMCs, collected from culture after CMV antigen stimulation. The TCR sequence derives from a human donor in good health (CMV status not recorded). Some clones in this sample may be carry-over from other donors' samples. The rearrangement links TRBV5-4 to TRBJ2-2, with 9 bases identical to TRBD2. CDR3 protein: CASGTSPTGELFF. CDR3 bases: TGTGCCAGCGGGACTAGCCCCACCGGGGAGCTGTTTTTT.